Following are 28 T cell receptor beta chains from one sample sequenced in a study of blood T cell repertoires in COVID-19. Method: immunoSEQ multiplex PCR; TCRdb's copy keeps in-frame clones and lacks some. The sample gives about 90,000 clones, 91% of which show up once; about 2% is in the top ten. Input material: peripheral blood. The receptors shown here come from a human donor with active COVID-19. The donor label of this sample is uncertain.

The chain links TRBV5-1 to TRBJ2-1; 7 positions agree with TRBD1. V lost 1 base to trimming and J lost 5 bases; unmatched junction nucleotides: 3. This CDR3 contains 14 residues. Germline loops: CDR1 SGHRS, CDR2 YFSETQ. The CDR3 DNA reads TGCGCCAGCAGCTTGACAGGGGAAAACAATGAGCAGTTCTTC. Protein: CASSLTGENNEQFF.

The gene calls are TRBV19 and TRBJ2-1, with 10 positions matching TRBD1. Germline trimming cut 5 bases from V and 6 bases from J; bases unmatched to any gene: 16. In germline, CDR1 is LNHDA, CDR2 SQIVND (reference sequence). CDR3 length equals 18 residues. CDR3 residues: CASSPNTGTGVYGNEQFF. The DNA of the CDR3 is TGTGCCAGTAGTCCGAATACCGGGACAGGGGTTTACGGCAATGAGCAGTTCTTC.

The V and J genes are TRBV7-9 and TRBJ1-5; D unclear. Germline lookup yields CDR1 SEHNR and CDR2 FQNEAQ (reference sequence). Trimming cost V 0 bases and J 5 bases, with 14 bases left between them. The CDR3 contains 16 residues. The chain's CDR3 is CASSLALSGNYQPQHF. The CDR3 bases are TGTGCCAGCAGCTTAGCGCTCTCGGGTAACTATCAGCCCCAGCATTTT. Full variable domain (remainder filled in from reference TRBV7-9 and TRBJ1-5): DTGVSQNPRHKITKRGQNVTFRCDPISEHNRLYWYRQTLGQGPEFLTYFQNEAQLEKSRLLSDRFSAERPKGSFSTLEIQRTEQGDSAMYLCASSLALSGNYQPQHFGDGTRLSIL.

The chain has TRBV5-5 and TRBJ2-1; 8 bases are a match to TRBD2. The CDR3 totals 13 residues. Germline CDR1 SGHKS, CDR2 YYEKEE (reference sequence). Losses at the gene ends were 1 base for V and 7 bases for J; bases not matched to a gene: 1. The CDR3: CASSLSGGNEQFF. The CDR3 DNA follows: TGTGCCAGCAGCTTGTCGGGAGGGAATGAGCAGTTCTTC.

The chain employs TRBV28 and TRBJ2-7; 10 bases align to TRBD1. V dropped 8 bases and J dropped 2; count of bases not matched to a gene: 9. Germline loops: CDR1 MDHEN, CDR2 SYDVKM. The CDR3 consists of 15 residues. The CDR3 protein is CASDPTGTGAYEQYF. As DNA, the CDR3 is TGTGCCAGCGACCCCACCGGGACAGGGGCCTACGAGCAGTACTTC.

The J gene is TRBJ2-3, the V gene TRBV6-2 or TRBV6-3; D unresolved. Trimming removed 3 bases at V and 2 bases at J, with 6 bases between. Germline assignment: CDR1 MNHEY and CDR2 SVGEGT. This CDR3 has 13 amino acids. The CDR3 loop is CASSYDTTDTQYF. The CDR3 bases are TGTGCCAGCAGTTATGACACCACAGATACGCAGTATTTT.

This clone was detected once. The rearrangement links TRBV10-2 to TRBJ2-7; D perhaps matches TRBD1 (5 bases). Germline lookup yields CDR1 WSHSY and CDR2 SAAADI. The CDR3 sequence is 13 residues long. V gave up 3 bases and J gave up 3 bases, with 9 bases separating them. The CDR3 reads CASSEGQGYEQYF. The CDR3 nucleotides are TGCGCCAGCAGTGAAGGGCAGGGCTACGAGCAGTACTTC.

J is TRBJ1-2 and V is TRBV9; possible D gene TRBD1, 6 bases. CDR1 is SGDLS, CDR2 YYNGEE, per germline. The CDR3 is 15 amino acids. With 4 bases removed from V and 4 bases from J, the gap between germline ends came to 17 bases. The CDR3 here is CASSLGGGVGYGYTF. The DNA for the CDR3 is TGTGCCAGCAGCCTAGGGGGAGGGGTCGGCTATGGCTACACCTTC.

For the CDR3, the DNA is TGTGCCAGCAGAGCCACCTGGGCGGGGGGACCAGATACGCAGTATTTT. Protein: CASRATWAGGPDTQYF. This chain joins TRBV2 and TRBJ2-3, with 8 bases that match TRBD2. The CDR3 covers 16 residues. Trimming removed 6 bases from V and 4 bases from J; junction bases left unmatched: 12. Germline values: CDR1 SNHLY, CDR2 FYNNEI.

This clone was seen once. The V call is TRBV9, the J call TRBJ2-1; TRBD2 matches 8 bases. This CDR3 spans 15 amino acids. Unmatched junction bases numbered 11, after V lost 4 bases and J lost 8 bases. Germline V gene sequence: CDR1 SGDLS, CDR2 YYNGEE. The CDR3 reads CASSTLGLGSDEQFF. Written as DNA, the CDR3 is TGTGCCAGCAGCACCTTGGGACTAGGATCGGATGAGCAGTTCTTC.

Written as DNA, the CDR3 is TGTGCCAGCACGAACCAGCGGGGGGGATCGAGCTCCTACAATGAGCAGTTCTTC. Translated: CASTNQRGGSSSYNEQFF. The chain uses TRBV2 and TRBJ2-1; TRBD2 matches at 10 bases. Germline values: CDR1 SNHLY, CDR2 FYNNEI. The CDR3 extends over 18 amino acids. Trimming at V came to 7 bases and at J to 0 bases, leaving 12 bases not matched to a gene.

This rearrangement joins TRBV11-3 to TRBJ2-1, with D unclear. The CDR3 runs to 15 residues. The V gene's germline CDR1 is SGHNT and CDR2 YENEEA. V was pared by 2 bases and J by 5 bases, with 13 bases between. The CDR3 loop reads CASSLFSGWDNEQFF. DNA of the CDR3: TGTGCCAGCAGCTTATTTTCGGGTTGGGACAATGAGCAGTTCTTC.

The gene calls are TRBV2 and TRBJ2-3; 12 bases align to TRBD2. The ends lost 1 base at V and 6 bases at J; junction bases unmatched: 5. CDR1 SNHLY and CDR2 FYNNEI come from the germline V gene. CDR3 size: 16 residues. CDR3: CASSEGLAGVGDTQYF. The CDR3 coding sequence is TGTGCCAGCAGTGAAGGACTAGCGGGGGTGGGGGATACGCAGTATTTT.

The chain employs TRBV6-1 and TRBJ1-2; no firm D call. Germline V gene sequence: CDR1 MNHNS, CDR2 SASEGT. V lost 2 bases and J lost 8, with 9 bases in between. The CDR3 length is 12 residues. CDR3 nucleotides: TGTGCCAGCAGTGAACCCGGGGTAGGCTACACCTTC. It is translated as CASSEPGVGYTF.

The genes are TRBV5-6 and TRBJ2-2; 9 bases line up with TRBD1. Germline lookup yields CDR1 SGHDT and CDR2 YYEEEE. V dropped 4 bases and J dropped 0; count of bases not matched to a gene: 4. This CDR3 region has 16 residues. CDR3 nucleotide sequence: TGTGCCAGCAGCCGGGGGGACAGGGCGAACACCGGGGAGCTGTTTTTT. This codes for CASSRGDRANTGELFF.

In nucleotides, the CDR3 is TGTGCCAGCAGTGAGGGTAGCGGGGGGCCCAATGAGCAGTTCTTC. It is translated as CASSEGSGGPNEQFF. The V call is TRBV6-4, the J call TRBJ2-1; 10 positions match TRBD2. CDR3 length: 15 residues. CDR1 and CDR2 (germline): MRHNA, SNTAGT. The J segment lost 6 bases and the V segment lost 3 bases, leaving 5 bases of the junction unmatched.

This clone was found once. V usage is TRBV3-1 (or the pseudogene TRBV3-2) and J usage is TRBJ2-1; 9 positions agree with TRBD2. The CDR3 is 15 amino acids. Germline V CDR1 and CDR2: LGHDT, YNNKEL (reference sequence). With V trimmed by 1 base and J by 8 bases, 6 bases remained unmatched. CDR3 nucleotide sequence: TGTGCCAGCAGCCAAGGGGGACTAGCATCCGATGAGCAGTTCTTC. Its translation: CASSQGGLASDEQFF.

The V gene is TRBV7-9, the J gene TRBJ1-1; 12 nucleotides match TRBD1. V shed 4 bases, J shed 5 bases, and the junction held 2 bases outside the gene matches. The germline CDR1 and CDR2 sequences are SEHNR and FQNEAQ (reference sequence). This CDR3 comprises 14 residues. Written as DNA, the CDR3 is TGTGCCAGCAGCTGGGACAGGGGGCTTACTGAAGCTTTCTTT. Its translation: CASSWDRGLTEAFF.

This CDR3 is CASSQLPGLTTDTQYF. As DNA, the CDR3 is TGTGCCAGCAGCCAACTCCCTGGACTAACCACAGATACGCAGTATTTT. The V call is TRBV14, the J call TRBJ2-3, with a tentative D call TRBD2 (6 bases). V was shortened by 2 bases and J by 2 bases, with 14 bases between the two germline ends. Germline CDR1 is SGHDN and CDR2 is FVKESK. This CDR3 has 16 residues.

This chain connects TRBV6-5 to TRBJ2-6; the D gene is possibly TRBD2 (5 bases). Germline V lookup: CDR1 MNHEY, CDR2 SVGAGI. With 2 bases removed from V and 2 bases from J, the gap between germline ends came to 7 bases. CDR3 size: 15 residues. The CDR3 region has the DNA TGTGCCAGCAGTTACAGGGAGCCTGGGGCCAACGTCCTGACTTTC. Protein: CASSYREPGANVLTF.

This clone was picked up one time. This chain connects TRBV5-3 to TRBJ1-1; 7 bases fit TRBD1. TRBV5-3 counts as an open reading frame of uncertain function. The CDR3 extends over 13 amino acids. The V gene end was trimmed by 6 bases and the J gene end by 1 base; junction bases not matched to a gene: 3. CDR3 sequence (DNA): TGTGCCAGAAAAGACAGGGCGAACACTGAAGCTTTCTTT. Protein sequence: CARKDRANTEAFF.

A single count supports this clone. The CDR3 sequence: CASGSKTGSGYTF. DNA for the CDR3: TGTGCCAGCGGCTCCAAAACAGGGTCTGGCTACACCTTC. This sequence joins TRBV7-9 and TRBJ1-2; possible D gene TRBD1, 6 bases. V was shortened by 8 bases and J by 7 bases, with 17 bases between the two germline ends. Germline loops: CDR1 SEHNR, CDR2 FQNEAQ (reference sequence). The CDR3 covers 13 residues.

V is TRBV19 and J is TRBJ2-7; D is ambiguous. V was clipped by 5 bases and J by 0 bases, with 8 bases between them. Germline V gene sequence: CDR1 LNHDA, CDR2 SQIVND (reference sequence). This CDR3 region has 13 residues. The CDR3 spells CASSDAVSYEQYF. The CDR3 DNA reads TGTGCCAGTAGTGATGCAGTCTCCTACGAGCAGTACTTC.

The chain recombines TRBV6-5 with TRBJ2-7, with 7 nucleotides matching TRBD1. Looked up from germline, CDR1 is MNHEY and CDR2 is SVGAGI. The V segment lost 6 bases and the J segment 1 base; nucleotides outside the gene matches: 9. CDR3 size: 15 residues. In DNA, the CDR3 is TGTGCCAGCAGCCTGAGACAGGGCGGATCCTACGAGCAGTACTTC. This gives the protein CASSLRQGGSYEQYF.

V and J are TRBV11-2 and TRBJ1-4, with 7 bases lining up with TRBD1. After removal of 5 bases from V and 4 bases from J, the junction contained 4 bases not matched to a gene. The germline V gene encodes CDR1 SGHAT and CDR2 FQNNGV. The CDR3 loop spans 14 amino acids. The CDR3 is CASSRDRLNEKLFF. The CDR3 bases are TGTGCCAGCAGCCGGGACAGACTTAATGAAAAACTGTTTTTT. Using reference TRBV11-2 and TRBJ1-4 for the parts outside the CDR3, the full variable domain is EAGVAQSPRYKIIEKRQSVAFWCNPISGHATLYWYQQILGQGPKLLIQFQNNGVVDDSQLPKDRFSAERLKGVDSTLKIQPAKLEDSAVYLCASSRDRLNEKLFFGSGTQLSVL.

This rearrangement joins TRBV6-4 to TRBJ2-2, with unresolved D. V was cut by 6 bases and J by 7 bases, with 12 bases left in between. The CDR3 length is 13 residues. Per germline, CDR1 MRHNA and CDR2 SNTAGT. This chain's CDR3 is CASRPVEYGELFF. The CDR3 nucleotides are TGTGCCAGCAGGCCGGTCGAATACGGGGAGCTGTTTTTT.

The chain links TRBV19 to TRBJ1-3; D call uncertain. Trimming removed 3 bases at V and 2 bases at J, with 11 bases between. The CDR3 contains 15 residues. From germline, CDR1 is LNHDA and CDR2 SQIVND (reference sequence). The CDR3 spells CASSITAVAGNTIYF. CDR3 in DNA: TGTGCCAGTAGTATCACAGCGGTGGCTGGAAACACCATATATTTT.

The V and J genes are TRBV7-9 and TRBJ2-1, with TRBD2 matching over 13 bases. Looked up from germline, CDR1 is SEHNR and CDR2 is FQNEAQ (reference sequence). The length of the CDR3 is 19 residues. V gave up 5 bases and J gave up 0 bases; unmatched junction bases: 10. This CDR3 reads CASSPTRTSGGSSYNEQFF. CDR3 in DNA: TGTGCCAGCAGCCCGACCCGGACTAGCGGGGGAAGCTCCTACAATGAGCAGTTCTTC.